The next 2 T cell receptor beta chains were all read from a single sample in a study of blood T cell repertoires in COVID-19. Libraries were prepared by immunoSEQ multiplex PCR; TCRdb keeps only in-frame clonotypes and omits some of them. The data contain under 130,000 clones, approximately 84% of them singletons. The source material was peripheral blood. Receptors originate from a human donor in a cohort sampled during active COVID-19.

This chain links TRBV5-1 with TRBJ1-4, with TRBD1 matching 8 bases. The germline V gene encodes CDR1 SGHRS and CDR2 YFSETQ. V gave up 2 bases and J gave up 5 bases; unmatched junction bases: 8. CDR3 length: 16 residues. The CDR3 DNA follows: TGCGCCAGCAGCTTAGGGGACAGGTCAATGAATGAAAAACTGTTTTTT. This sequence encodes CASSLGDRSMNEKLFF.

CDR3 in amino acids: CASSLEGWGETQYF. CDR3 in DNA: TGTGCCAGTAGCTTGGAGGGGTGGGGAGAGACCCAGTACTTC. The chain uses TRBV19 and TRBJ2-5, with D perhaps TRBD2 (6 bases). The germline CDR1 and CDR2 sequences are LNHDA and SQIVND (reference sequence). The CDR3 loop spans 14 amino acids. Trimming cost V 6 bases and J 4 bases, with 15 bases left between them. The whole variable domain, filled in from reference TRBV19 and TRBJ2-5, reads DGGITQSPKYLFRKEGQNVTLSCEQNLNHDAMYWYRQDPGQGLRLIYYSQIVNDFQKGDIAEGYSVSREKKESFPLTVTSAQKNPTAFYLCASSLEGWGETQYFGPGTRLLVL.